The T cell receptor beta chain under discussion was sequenced for a study of blood T cell repertoires in COVID-19. Sequenced by immunoSEQ multiplex PCR; TCRdb stores in-frame clones only, minus some. The sample consists of about 310,000 clones, 89% of them appearing once. V was trimmed by 2 bases and J by 8 bases, leaving 10 bases between them. Germline loops: CDR1 KGHSH, CDR2 LQKENI. This CDR3 contains 14 residues. Everyone who took part was roughly 18 to 100 years old, and they came from about 25 US areas. The receptor's source is a woman in her twenties or thirties who had recovered from COVID-19. The sequencing input was PBMCs or T cells enriched from blood (not recorded which). This rearrangement joins TRBV18 to TRBJ1-6, with D unclear. CDR3 protein: CASSPTSSDSPLHF. CDR3 in DNA: TGTGCCAGCTCACCAACGAGTAGCGATTCACCCCTCCACTTT.